This T cell receptor (beta chain) was captured in a study of cytotoxic CD8 clonotypes in ibrutinib-treated CLL. Profiling relied on immunoSEQ multiplex PCR, and the TCRdb table lists in-frame clones only, not all of them. The sample has over 120,000 clones, approximately 80% seen once. CDR3 length: 14 residues. Germline loops: CDR1 SQVTM, CDR2 ANQGSEA. V lost 2 bases and J lost 0, with 10 bases in between. This receptor was taken from a human donor with chronic lymphocytic leukemia. The source material was PBMCs, sampled after 36 months of ibrutinib treatment. V gene TRBV29-1 combines with J gene TRBJ1-2; D not certain. CDR3 sequence: CSVERAGTNYGYTF. The CDR3, as DNA: TGCAGCGTTGAAAGGGCGGGAACTAACTATGGCTACACCTTC.